This paragraph reports one TCR beta chain. V was pared by 4 bases and J by 6 bases, with 15 bases between. CDR3 length: 15 amino acids. Per germline, CDR1 LNHDA and CDR2 SQIVND (reference sequence). Method: immunoSEQ multiplex PCR; TCRdb's copy keeps in-frame clones and lacks some. Of roughly 70,000 clones listed, about four fifths are singletons. This entry is derived from a study of blood T cell repertoires in COVID-19. The sequence came from a woman aged 60 to 75 with acute or convalescent COVID-19. The genes are TRBV19 and TRBJ1-4; tentatively, D is TRBD1 (6 bases). The sequenced material came from peripheral blood. CDR3 bases: TGTGCCAGTAGTAAGGGACAACAGACCCATGAAAAACTGTTTTTT. It yields the protein CASSKGQQTHEKLFF.